This is a list of T cell receptor beta chains from one sample in a study of T cells in Graves' hyperthyroidism and ophthalmopathy. A single record per CDR3 protein comes from TCRdb applying MiXCR to the multiplex PCR reads. The table lists 550,000 to 650,000 distinct CDR3 sequences, 11% to 15% of them singletons. Sequencing input: blood. The source of these receptors is a woman between 40 and 50 years old with Graves' hyperthyroidism. The CDR3 runs from the conserved cysteine through the conserved F or W. The D gene is left open where the match is weak. Clone size is not always given. Where it is, it says once, few, many or a class for expanded clones.

abundance	d_gene	v_gene	j_gene	CDR3aa	CDR3nt
few	TRBD2	TRBV7-8	TRBJ2-7	CASLDTSAYPYEQYF	TGTGCCAGTCTTGACACTAGCGCGTATCCCTACGAGCAGTACTTC
many	NA	TRBV19	TRBJ1-1	CASSIGGGGTEAFF	TGTGCCAGTAGTATCGGGGGCGGCGGCACTGAAGCTTTCTTT
NA	TRBD1	TRBV19	TRBJ1-5	CASSIQQGGRLPQHF	TGTGCCAGTAGTATACAACAGGGGGGAAGGTTGCCCCAGCATTTT
few	NA	TRBV6-1	TRBJ1-1	CASPRPLNTEAFF	TGTGCCAGCCCGAGGCCCCTGAACACTGAAGCTTTCTTT
many	NA	TRBV9	TRBJ2-2	CASSVGAGLNTGELFF	TGTGCCAGCAGCGTAGGGGCGGGATTGAACACCGGGGAGCTGTTTTTT
many	TRBD2	TRBV28	TRBJ2-7	CASTTSGSNFYEQYF	TGTGCCAGCACCACGAGCGGGAGTAATTTCTACGAGCAGTACTTC
many	NA	TRBV20-1	TRBJ2-5	CSAGQETQYF	TGCAGTGCTGGGCAGGAGACCCAGTACTTC
few	NA	TRBV7-9	TRBJ1-4	CASSPQQPQGMGEKLFF	TGTGCCAGCAGCCCCCAGCAGCCACAGGGCATGGGGGAAAAACTGTTTTTT
NA	TRBD2	TRBV5-6	TRBJ2-6	CATGTRIGTGGSGANVLTF	TGTGCCACCGGAACGAGAATTGGGACGGGGGGATCTGGGGCCAACGTCCTGACTTTC
many	TRBD1	TRBV10-3	TRBJ2-3	CAITQTGGTDTQYF	TGTGCCATCACCCAGACAGGGGGCACAGATACGCAGTATTTT
few	NA	TRBV6-1	TRBJ1-5	CGGGDDSNQPQHF	TGTGGCGGCGGAGACGATAGCAATCAGCCCCAGCATTTT
many	NA	TRBV7-2	TRBJ1-2	CASSFSLDGNVGYTF	TGTGCCAGCAGCTTCTCTCTGGACGGGAACGTGGGCTACACCTTC
NA	TRBD1	TRBV28	TRBJ2-7	CASSWGQGSPYEQYF	TGTGCCAGCAGTTGGGGACAGGGGTCCCCCTACGAGCAGTACTTC
many	NA	TRBV11-2	TRBJ2-5	CASSLLRAIQETQYF	TGTGCCAGCAGCTTATTGCGTGCGATCCAAGAGACCCAGTACTTC
NA	NA	TRBV19	TRBJ1-3	CATSDRASSGNTIYF	TGTGCCACCTCGGACAGAGCCAGCTCTGGAAACACCATATATTTT
NA	NA	TRBV5-1	TRBJ2-3	CASNLGLGDTQYF	TGCGCCAGCAACTTAGGGCTGGGTGATACGCAGTATTTT
many	NA	TRBV6-1	TRBJ1-4	CASSEAPGGIEKLFF	TGTGCCAGCAGTGAAGCGCCGGGGGGCATTGAAAAACTGTTTTTT
many	NA	TRBV30	TRBJ2-1	CAWSRGDSSYNEQFF	TGTGCCTGGAGTCGTGGCGACAGCTCCTACAATGAGCAGTTCTTC
many	NA	TRBV20-1	TRBJ2-1	CSARTPRNEQFF	TGCAGTGCTAGAACTCCTCGGAATGAGCAGTTCTTC
many	TRBD2	TRBV2	TRBJ2-1	CASSFLGGSYNEQFF	TGTGCCAGCAGCTTCTTGGGCGGGAGTTACAATGAGCAGTTCTTC
many	TRBD2	TRBV7-8	TRBJ2-5	CASSLFSGSEGTQYF	TGTGCCAGCAGCTTATTTAGCGGGAGCGAGGGGACCCAGTACTTC
NA	TRBD1	TRBV20-1	TRBJ2-3	CSATGGPTDTQYF	TGCAGTGCAACAGGGGGCCCCACAGATACGCAGTATTTT
NA	NA	TRBV20-1	TRBJ1-5	CSAREGPYSNQPQHF	TGCAGTGCTAGAGAGGGACCCTATAGCAATCAGCCCCAGCATTTT
NA	NA	TRBV6-1	TRBJ2-1	CASSEGGGGYNEQFF	TGTGCCAGCAGTGAGGGCGGAGGGGGCTACAATGAGCAGTTCTTC
many	NA	TRBV5-5	TRBJ1-4	CASRVQITGTEKLFF	TGTGCCAGCAGGGTGCAAATAACCGGGACTGAAAAACTGTTTTTT
many	TRBD1	TRBV20-1	TRBJ2-7	CSARGQGDYEQYF	TGCAGTGCTAGGGGACAGGGAGACTACGAGCAGTACTTC
many	NA	TRBV12-3/TRBV12-4	TRBJ1-2	CASSFGGDAANYGYTF	TGTGCCAGCAGTTTCGGAGGGGACGCAGCTAACTATGGCTACACCTTC
many	TRBD2	TRBV7-2	TRBJ2-5	CASSLWAGGQETQYF	TGTGCCAGCAGCTTATGGGCGGGAGGGCAAGAGACCCAGTACTTC
many	NA	TRBV7-2	TRBJ2-7	CASSLDRTPGTYEQYF	TGTGCCAGCAGCTTGGATCGGACACCGGGTACCTACGAGCAGTACTTC
NA	TRBD1	TRBV14	TRBJ2-3	CASSQGWDRVEDTQYF	TGTGCCAGCAGCCAAGGCTGGGACAGGGTGGAAGATACGCAGTATTTT
few	TRBD1	TRBV6-5	TRBJ1-1	CASSWVTGGRTEAFF	TGTGCCAGCAGTTGGGTTACAGGGGGAAGGACTGAAGCTTTCTTT
NA	TRBD1	TRBV28	TRBJ1-1	CASSPGTGGAEAFF	TGTGCCAGCAGTCCCGGGACAGGGGGGGCTGAAGCTTTCTTT
many	NA	TRBV5-1	TRBJ2-3	CASGLRLSGSTDTQYF	TGCGCCAGCGGCTTGAGGCTAAGCGGTAGCACAGATACGCAGTATTTT
many	NA	TRBV2	TRBJ1-1	CASNLEGTEAFF	TGTGCCAGCAACCTAGAGGGCACTGAAGCTTTCTTT
NA	NA	TRBV7-9	TRBJ1-4	CASSHPGTREKLFF	TGTGCCAGCAGCCACCCCGGGACCAGGGAAAAACTGTTTTTT
many	TRBD2	TRBV3-1	TRBJ2-3	CASSQRTSGSLLDTQYF	TGTGCCAGCAGCCAACGGACTAGCGGGAGTTTATTAGATACGCAGTATTTT
many	TRBD1	TRBV6-1	TRBJ2-7	CASSIGQGTEQYF	TGTGCCAGCAGTATCGGACAGGGGACCGAGCAGTACTTC
few	TRBD1	TRBV29-1	TRBJ1-1	CSVERDRNTEAFF	TGCAGCGTTGAGAGGGACAGAAACACTGAAGCTTTCTTT
many	TRBD2	TRBV27	TRBJ2-1	CASRPLAGGPDEQFF	TGTGCCAGCAGGCCACTAGCGGGAGGGCCAGATGAGCAGTTCTTC
many	TRBD1	TRBV12-3/TRBV12-4	TRBJ2-4	CASSLGDRDGIQYF	TGTGCCAGCAGTTTGGGGGACAGGGACGGCATTCAGTACTTC
many	TRBD1	TRBV2	TRBJ2-7	CASRDYGTGVYEQYF	TGTGCCAGCCGTGACTATGGGACAGGGGTCTACGAGCAGTACTTC
many	NA	TRBV20-1	TRBJ2-1	CSARDEVRDEQFF	TGCAGTGCTAGAGATGAGGTGCGGGATGAGCAGTTCTTC
NA	NA	TRBV10-3	TRBJ1-6	CAITQEKNSPLHF	TGTGCCATCACTCAGGAAAAGAATTCACCCCTCCACTTT
NA	NA	TRBV3-1	TRBJ1-6	CASREGEPTLLINSPLHF	TGTGCCAGCAGAGAGGGAGAGCCTACATTACTAATTAATTCACCCCTCCACTTT
few	NA	TRBV10-1	TRBJ2-7	CASFFGQADSYEQYF	TGCGCCAGCTTTTTCGGGCAGGCGGACTCCTACGAGCAGTACTTC
many	TRBD2	TRBV5-1	TRBJ2-7	CASSLGYTSGSFDEQYF	TGCGCCAGCAGCTTGGGATATACTAGCGGGAGTTTTGACGAGCAGTACTTC
NA	NA	TRBV5-1	TRBJ2-1	CASSLDAGFNEQFF	TGCGCCAGCAGCTTGGACGCAGGGTTCAATGAGCAGTTCTTC
many	NA	TRBV28	TRBJ2-1	CASSSPSDPTGSYNEQFF	TGTGCCAGCAGTTCACCGTCCGACCCGACAGGTTCCTACAATGAGCAGTTCTTC
NA	TRBD2	TRBV30	TRBJ2-1	CAWSELAGVRDEQFF	TGTGCCTGGAGTGAATTAGCGGGAGTCAGAGATGAGCAGTTCTTC
many	TRBD1	TRBV20-1	TRBJ2-7	CSARGTGVEQYF	TGCAGTGCTAGAGGGACAGGGGTCGAGCAGTACTTC
many	NA	TRBV20-1	TRBJ2-7	CSARDWQSIYEQYF	TGCAGTGCTAGAGATTGGCAGAGTATCTACGAGCAGTACTTC
many	NA	TRBV7-2	TRBJ2-7	CASRSYENEQYF	TGTGCCAGCAGGTCCTACGAGAACGAGCAGTACTTC
few	NA	TRBV18	TRBJ2-7	CASSLGRGHEQYF	TGTGCCAGCTCCCTCGGACGGGGGCACGAGCAGTACTTC